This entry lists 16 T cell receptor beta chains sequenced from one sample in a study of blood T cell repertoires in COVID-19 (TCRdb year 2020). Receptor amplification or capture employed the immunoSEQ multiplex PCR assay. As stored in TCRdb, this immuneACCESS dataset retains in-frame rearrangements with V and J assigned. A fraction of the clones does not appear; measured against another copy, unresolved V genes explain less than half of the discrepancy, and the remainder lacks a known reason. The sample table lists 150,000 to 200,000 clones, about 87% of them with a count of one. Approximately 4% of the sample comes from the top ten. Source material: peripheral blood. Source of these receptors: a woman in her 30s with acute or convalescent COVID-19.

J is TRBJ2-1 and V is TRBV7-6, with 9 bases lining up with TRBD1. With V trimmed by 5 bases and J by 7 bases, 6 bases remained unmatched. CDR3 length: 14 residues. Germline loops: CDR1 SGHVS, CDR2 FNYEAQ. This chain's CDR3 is CASSKTGGRNEQFF. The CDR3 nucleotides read TGTGCCAGCAGCAAAACAGGGGGCAGGAATGAGCAGTTCTTC. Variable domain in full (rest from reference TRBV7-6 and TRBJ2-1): GAGVSQSPRYKVTKRGQDVALRCDPISGHVSLYWYRQALGQGPEFLTYFNYEAQQDKSGLPNDRFSAERPEGSISTLTIQRTEQRDSAMYRCASSKTGGRNEQFFGPGTRLTVL.

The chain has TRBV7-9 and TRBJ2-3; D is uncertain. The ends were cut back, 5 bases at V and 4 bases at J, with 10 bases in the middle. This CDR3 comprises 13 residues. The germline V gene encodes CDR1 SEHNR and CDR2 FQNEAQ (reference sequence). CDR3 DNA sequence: TGTGCCAGCAGCCCGGGTGTTTCAGATACGCAGTATTTT. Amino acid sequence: CASSPGVSDTQYF. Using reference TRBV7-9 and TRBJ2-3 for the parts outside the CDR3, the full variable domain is DTGVSQNPRHKITKRGQNVTFRCDPISEHNRLYWYRQTLGQGPEFLTYFQNEAQLEKSRLLSDRFSAERPKGSFSTLEIQRTEQGDSAMYLCASSPGVSDTQYFGPGTRLTVL.

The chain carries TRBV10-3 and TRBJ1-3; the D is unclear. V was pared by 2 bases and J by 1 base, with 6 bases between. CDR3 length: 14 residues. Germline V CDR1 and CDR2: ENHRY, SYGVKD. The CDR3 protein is CAISEGGSGNTIYF. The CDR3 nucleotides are TGTGCCATCAGTGAGGGCGGGTCTGGAAACACCATATATTTT.

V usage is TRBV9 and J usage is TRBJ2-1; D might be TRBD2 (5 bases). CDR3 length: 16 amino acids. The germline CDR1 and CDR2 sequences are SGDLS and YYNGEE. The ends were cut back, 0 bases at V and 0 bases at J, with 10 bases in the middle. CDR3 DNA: TGTGCCAGCAGCGTAGCGGGAATAAGCTCCTACAATGAGCAGTTCTTC. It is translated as CASSVAGISSYNEQFF.

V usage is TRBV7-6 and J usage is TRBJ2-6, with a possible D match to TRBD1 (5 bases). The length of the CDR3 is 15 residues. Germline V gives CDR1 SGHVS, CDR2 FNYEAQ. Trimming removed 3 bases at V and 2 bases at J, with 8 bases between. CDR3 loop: CASSLAGTGANVLTF. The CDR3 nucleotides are TGTGCCAGCAGCTTGGCAGGGACTGGGGCCAACGTCCTGACTTTC. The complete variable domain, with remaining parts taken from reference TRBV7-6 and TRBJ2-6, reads GAGVSQSPRYKVTKRGQDVALRCDPISGHVSLYWYRQALGQGPEFLTYFNYEAQQDKSGLPNDRFSAERPEGSISTLTIQRTEQRDSAMYRCASSLAGTGANVLTFGAGSRLTVL.

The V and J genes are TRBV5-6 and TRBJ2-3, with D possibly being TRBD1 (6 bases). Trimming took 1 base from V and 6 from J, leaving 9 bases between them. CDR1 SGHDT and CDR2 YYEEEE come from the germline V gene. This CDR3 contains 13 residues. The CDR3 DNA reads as TGTGCCAGCAGCTTGAAGGGGGAGGATACGCAGTATTTT. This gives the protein CASSLKGEDTQYF.

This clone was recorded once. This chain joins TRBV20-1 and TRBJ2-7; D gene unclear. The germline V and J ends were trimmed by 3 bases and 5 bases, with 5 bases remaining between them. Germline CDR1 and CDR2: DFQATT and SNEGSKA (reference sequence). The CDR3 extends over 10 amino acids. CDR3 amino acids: CSASVNEQYF. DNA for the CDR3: TGCAGTGCTAGTGTTAACGAGCAGTACTTC.

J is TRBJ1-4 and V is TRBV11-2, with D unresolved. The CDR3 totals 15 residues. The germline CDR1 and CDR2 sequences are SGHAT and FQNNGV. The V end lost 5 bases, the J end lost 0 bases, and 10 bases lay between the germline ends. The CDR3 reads CASSPRGATNEKLFF. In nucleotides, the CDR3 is TGTGCCAGCAGCCCGCGGGGAGCAACTAATGAAAAACTGTTTTTT.

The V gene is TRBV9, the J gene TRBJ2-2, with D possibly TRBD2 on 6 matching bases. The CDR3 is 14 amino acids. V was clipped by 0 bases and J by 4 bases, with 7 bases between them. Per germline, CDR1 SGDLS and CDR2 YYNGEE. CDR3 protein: CASSVEGGTGELFF. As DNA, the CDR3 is TGTGCCAGCAGCGTAGAGGGAGGCACCGGGGAGCTGTTTTTT.

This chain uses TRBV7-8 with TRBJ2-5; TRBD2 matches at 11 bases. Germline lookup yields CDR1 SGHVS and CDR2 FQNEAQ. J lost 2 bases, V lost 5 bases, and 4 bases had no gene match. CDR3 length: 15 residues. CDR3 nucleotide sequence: TGTGCCAGCAGCCCGACTAGCGGGATTCAAGAGACCCAGTACTTC. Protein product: CASSPTSGIQETQYF. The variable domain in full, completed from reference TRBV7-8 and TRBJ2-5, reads GAGVSQSPRYKVAKRGQDVALRCDPISGHVSLFWYQQALGQGPEFLTYFQNEAQLDKSGLPSDRFFAERPEGSVSTLKIQRTQQEDSAVYLCASSPTSGIQETQYFGPGTRLLVL.

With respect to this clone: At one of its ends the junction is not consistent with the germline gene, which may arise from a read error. CDR3 residues: CASSEEGQTYISPLHF. The CDR3 DNA sequence: TGTGCCAGCAGTGAAGAGGGACAGACCTATATTTCACCCCTCCACTTT. The gene calls are TRBV2 and TRBJ1-6; 7 positions match TRBD1. The CDR3 length is 16 residues. CDR1 is SNHLY, CDR2 FYNNEI, per germline.

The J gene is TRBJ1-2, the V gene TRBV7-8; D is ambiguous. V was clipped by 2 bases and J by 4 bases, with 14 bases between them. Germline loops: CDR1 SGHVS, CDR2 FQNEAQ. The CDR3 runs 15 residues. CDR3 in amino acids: CASSLTGGKLYGYTF. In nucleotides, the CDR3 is TGTGCCAGCAGCTTAACCGGCGGCAAACTCTATGGCTACACCTTC.

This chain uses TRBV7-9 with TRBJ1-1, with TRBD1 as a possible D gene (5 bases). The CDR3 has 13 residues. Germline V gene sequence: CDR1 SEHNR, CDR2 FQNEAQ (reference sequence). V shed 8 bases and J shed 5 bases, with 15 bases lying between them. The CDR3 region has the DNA TGTGCCAGCGGGCAGGGATTGTCGACTGAAGCTTTCTTT. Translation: CASGQGLSTEAFF. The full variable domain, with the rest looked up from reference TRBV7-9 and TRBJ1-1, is DTGVSQNPRHKITKRGQNVTFRCDPISEHNRLYWYRQTLGQGPEFLTYFQNEAQLEKSRLLSDRFSAERPKGSFSTLEIQRTEQGDSAMYLCASGQGLSTEAFFGQGTRLTVV.

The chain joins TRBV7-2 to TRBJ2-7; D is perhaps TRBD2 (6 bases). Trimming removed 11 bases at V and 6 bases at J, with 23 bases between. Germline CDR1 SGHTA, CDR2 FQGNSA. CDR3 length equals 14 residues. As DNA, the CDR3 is TGTGCCTCTAGCGCTACAGGTTTTGGGGGCGAGCAGTACTTC. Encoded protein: CASSATGFGGEQYF. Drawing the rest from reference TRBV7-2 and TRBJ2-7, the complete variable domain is GAGVSQSPSNKVTEKGKDVELRCDPISGHTALYWYRQSLGQGLEFLIYFQGNSAPDKSGLPSDRFSAERTGGSVSTLTIQRTQQEDSAVYLCASSATGFGGEQYFGPGTRLTVT.

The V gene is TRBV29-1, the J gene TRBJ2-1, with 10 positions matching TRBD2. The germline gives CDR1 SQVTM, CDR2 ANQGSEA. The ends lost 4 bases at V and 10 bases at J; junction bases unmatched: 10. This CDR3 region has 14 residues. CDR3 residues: CSVGSWIAGGEQFF. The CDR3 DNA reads TGCAGCGTTGGCTCGTGGATAGCGGGAGGCGAGCAGTTCTTC.

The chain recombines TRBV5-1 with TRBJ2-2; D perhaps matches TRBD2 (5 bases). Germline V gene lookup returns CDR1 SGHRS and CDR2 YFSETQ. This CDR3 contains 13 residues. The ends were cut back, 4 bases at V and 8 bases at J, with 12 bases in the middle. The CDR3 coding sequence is TGCGCCAGCAGCACCCGGACTGCGGGGGAGCTGTTTTTT. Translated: CASSTRTAGELFF.